The 32 T cell receptor beta chains in this list originate from one sample, sequenced in a study of blood T cells in healthy people across ages. With a J-beta primer mix and a sample-barcoded 5' primer, a second PCR ran roughly 6 to 11 cycles. Via MiXCR, TCRdb re-called the 5' RACE reads, giving one row per CDR3 protein. The data hold around 2 million distinct CDR3 sequences, with around 40% observed a single time. The sequencing input was blood. The receptors were gathered from a human donor in good health.

This clonotype occurred a few times. V usage is TRBV5-5 and J usage is TRBJ2-7, with 7 bases aligning to TRBD2. The germline gives CDR1 SGHKS, CDR2 YYEKEE (reference sequence). J lost 3 bases, V lost 5 bases, and 11 bases had no gene match. This CDR3 contains 15 residues. For the CDR3, the DNA is TGTGCCAGCAGTCTAAACCCTAGCGGAGGCTACGAGCAGTACTTC. Translating it yields CASSLNPSGGYEQYF. Complete variable domain (other parts from reference TRBV5-5 and TRBJ2-7): DAGVTQSPTHLIKTRGQQVTLRCSPISGHKSVSWYQQVLGQGPQFIFQYYEKEERGRGNFPDRFSARQFPNYSSELNVNALLLGDSALYLCASSLNPSGGYEQYFGPGTRLTVT.

This clonotype showed up many times. The chain carries TRBV4-1 and TRBJ2-5; D not resolved. Trimming took off 0 bases at V and 11 bases at J, with 13 bases between the two ends. The CDR3 is made up of 13 amino acids. CDR1 MGHRA and CDR2 YSYEKL come from the germline V gene. The CDR3 spells CASSQESGTSQYF. The DNA for the CDR3 is TGCGCCAGCAGCCAAGAGAGTGGAACGTCGCAGTACTTC.

This clonotype was seen a few times. The chain couples TRBV20-1 to TRBJ2-5, with a possible D match to TRBD1 (6 bases). Germline lookup yields CDR1 DFQATT and CDR2 SNEGSKA (reference sequence). CDR3 length: 15 residues. The V end was cut by 0 bases, the J end by 5 bases, with 16 bases between. This CDR3 reads CSARDPSLQGETQYF. The DNA for the CDR3 is TGCAGTGCTAGAGACCCGTCCCTGCAGGGGGAGACCCAGTACTTC.

The genes are TRBV20-1 and TRBJ2-7, with 7 bases identical to TRBD1. Germline CDR1 and CDR2: DFQATT and SNEGSKA (reference sequence). This CDR3 has 16 residues. The V segment lost 0 bases and the J segment 7 bases; nucleotides outside the gene matches: 15. The CDR3 bases are TGCAGTGCTAGAGAGGTTCGGGACAGTCTTTTGTGGGAGCAGTACTTC. Encoded protein: CSAREVRDSLLWEQYF.

This clonotype was observed many times. The J gene is TRBJ2-5, the V gene TRBV29-1; 7 nucleotides line up with TRBD1. The trim removed 3 bases at V and 4 bases at J, leaving 5 bases unmatched. CDR3 length equals 13 residues. Germline CDR1 reads SQVTM; CDR2 reads ANQGSEA. The CDR3, as DNA: TGCAGCGTTGAGAGGGGGCCGGGAGAGACCCAGTACTTC. Protein: CSVERGPGETQYF.

This clonotype was seen a few times. This chain uses TRBV11-2 with TRBJ2-1; D may correspond to TRBD1 or TRBD2 (6 bases each). Trimming took 5 bases from V and 4 from J, leaving 15 bases between them. CDR1 SGHAT and CDR2 FQNNGV come from the germline V gene. This CDR3 is built from 15 residues. CDR3 DNA: TGTGCCAGCAGCAGAGTCCAGGGGAGGTACAATGAGCAGTTCTTC. It translates to CASSRVQGRYNEQFF.

The V and J genes are TRBV5-1 and TRBJ2-5; 7 positions agree with TRBD2. With the DNA end fitting TRBJ2-7 better, the J assignment may be wrong. Germline-derived CDR1 and CDR2 are SGHRS and YFSETQ. The CDR3 covers 14 residues. The CDR3 protein is CASSLAGRLDEQYF. In nucleotides, the CDR3 is TGCGCCAGCAGCTTAGCGGGGCGGTTGGACGAGCAGTACTTC.

This clonotype was detected many times. The chain is built from TRBV20-1 and TRBJ1-5, with a tentative D call TRBD1 (5 bases). Trimming took 0 bases from V and 3 from J, leaving 9 bases between them. The germline gives CDR1 DFQATT, CDR2 SNEGSKA (reference sequence). CDR3 length equals 14 residues. CDR3 in DNA: TGCAGTGCTAGAGATATGACAGCCAATCAGCCCCAGCATTTT. Translation: CSARDMTANQPQHF.

The CDR3 protein is CASSIAETGPYSPLHF. CDR3 DNA sequence: TGTGCCAGCAGTATAGCTGAGACAGGGCCTTATTCACCCCTCCACTTT. The gene calls are TRBV27 and TRBJ1-6, with TRBD1 identical over 7 bases. The CDR3 runs 16 residues. Looked up from germline, CDR1 is MNHEY and CDR2 is SMNVEV (reference sequence). V lost 5 bases and J lost 8; bases outside the gene matches: 12.

This clonotype was seen a single time. The chain employs TRBV6-5 and TRBJ2-6; TRBD1 matches 7 bases. Germline lookup yields CDR1 MNHEY and CDR2 SVGAGI. The CDR3 has 14 residues. Trimming took 7 bases from V and 1 from J; bases not matched to a gene: 1. The CDR3 reads CASKGASGANVLTF. CDR3 DNA: TGTGCCAGCAAGGGGGCATCTGGGGCCAACGTCCTGACTTTC.

This clonotype has only a few counts. The V gene is TRBV6-1, the J gene TRBJ1-1; no reliable D call. There are 12 residues in the CDR3. CDR1 and CDR2 (germline): MNHNS, SASEGT. The ends were cut back, 4 bases at V and 7 bases at J, with 10 bases in the middle. The CDR3, as DNA: TGTGCCAGCAGTGTCGGCGGGTATGAAGCTTTCTTT. Protein product: CASSVGGYEAFF.

To note about this clonotype: Compared with germline, one end of the junction differs, possibly owing to a read error. The chain combines TRBV7-8 with TRBJ2-3; D unclear. Germline CDR1 and CDR2: SGHVS and FQNEAQ. This CDR3 comprises 17 residues. The CDR3 region has the DNA TGTACCAGCAGCTTAGAATCGTTATCTCTGGGGACAGATACGCAGTATTTT. This gives the protein CTSSLESLSLGTDTQYF.

J is TRBJ2-1 and V is TRBV20-1; D perhaps matches TRBD2 (5 bases). CDR3 length equals 15 residues. Germline loops: CDR1 DFQATT, CDR2 SNEGSKA (reference sequence). Trimming removed 0 bases at V and 2 bases at J, with 11 bases between. DNA of the CDR3: TGCAGTGCTAGAGAAATAGTGGAGGCCTACAATGAGCAGTTCTTC. It yields the protein CSAREIVEAYNEQFF.

This chain uses TRBV4-3 with TRBJ1-5; tentatively, D is TRBD1 (5 bases). This CDR3 has 17 amino acids. CDR1 and CDR2 (germline): LGHNA, YSLEER. The V end lost 1 base, the J end lost 3 bases, and 16 bases lay between the germline ends. For the CDR3, the DNA is TGCGCCAGCAGCCAAGGTTCAGGGCTCGAACCCAATCAGCCCCAGCATTTT. Translation: CASSQGSGLEPNQPQHF.

The table lists this clonotype with a few counts. J is TRBJ2-1 and V is TRBV6-2 or TRBV6-3, with D possibly TRBD2 on 5 matching bases. Germline V gene lookup returns CDR1 MNHEY and CDR2 SVGEGT. The V and J ends lost 4 bases and 4 bases respectively, with 11 bases between them. CDR3 length: 14 residues. In DNA, the CDR3 is TGTGCCAGCAGTTTCTTCGGGATATACAATGAGCAGTTCTTC. This codes for CASSFFGIYNEQFF.

The V gene is TRBV12-3 or TRBV12-4, the J gene TRBJ2-1; the D is unclear. The CDR3 has 15 amino acids. The ends were cut back, 3 bases at V and 3 bases at J, with 12 bases in the middle. For the CDR3, the DNA is TGTGCCAGCAGTTTGCATGGTCTCGACTACAATGAGCAGTTCTTC. This gives the protein CASSLHGLDYNEQFF.

V and J are TRBV20-1 and TRBJ2-7; tentatively, D is TRBD1 (6 bases). V gave up 4 bases and J gave up 0 bases, with 16 bases separating them. Germline CDR1 reads DFQATT; CDR2 reads SNEGSKA (reference sequence). The CDR3 runs 15 residues. CDR3 residues: CSANPGHRTSYEQYF. In DNA, the CDR3 is TGCAGTGCTAACCCGGGACACCGGACCTCCTACGAGCAGTACTTC.

This clonotype was recorded only once. This chain connects TRBV10-3 to TRBJ2-1; 11 positions agree with TRBD1. CDR1 and CDR2 from the germline V gene are ENHRY and SYGVKD. The CDR3 runs 18 residues. V dropped 0 bases and J dropped 8; count of bases not matched to a gene: 12. CDR3 in DNA: TGTGCCATCAGTGAGTCTACCCGGACAGGGGGCTTTGCGGATGAGCAGTTCTTC. Protein sequence: CAISESTRTGGFADEQFF.

The sample holds a few counts of this clonotype. The rearrangement links TRBV12-3 or TRBV12-4 to TRBJ2-4; possible D gene TRBD2, 6 bases. This CDR3 spans 16 amino acids. The germline V and J ends were trimmed by 6 bases and 6 bases, with 21 bases remaining between them. In nucleotides, the CDR3 is TGTGCCAGCAGCACGGACACAACTAGCAGCCTAAACATTCAGTACTTC. It specifies CASSTDTTSSLNIQYF.

In its sample, this clonotype was seen a few times. CDR3 sequence reads: CSLLVTQINEQFF. The CDR3 bases are TGCAGTCTTCTAGTTACCCAAATCAATGAGCAGTTCTTC. V usage is TRBV20-1 and J usage is TRBJ2-1; D not certain. Germline lookup yields CDR1 DFQATT and CDR2 SNEGSKA (reference sequence). Trimming cost V 8 bases and J 6 bases, with 17 bases left between them. The CDR3 has 13 residues.

This clonotype was counted a few times. The chain uses TRBV12-3 or TRBV12-4 and TRBJ2-1; D is uncertain. This CDR3 region has 15 residues. V lost 8 bases to trimming and J lost 4 bases, with 18 bases between them. In nucleotides, the CDR3 is TGTGCCAGCGAGACCGCCTCAGCCGTTTACAATGAGCAGTTCTTC. This codes for CASETASAVYNEQFF.

This clonotype has only a few counts. V and J are TRBV7-2 and TRBJ2-7, with 10 nucleotides matching TRBD1. This CDR3 is 14 amino acids long. V lost 5 bases, J lost 5 bases, and 6 bases stayed unmatched. The germline CDR1 and CDR2 sequences are SGHTA and FQGNSA. CDR3 in amino acids: CASSRQGANNEQYF. CDR3 coding DNA: TGTGCCAGCAGCCGACAGGGGGCAAACAACGAGCAGTACTTC.

The chain links TRBV4-3 to TRBJ1-1, with TRBD1 as a possible D gene (5 bases). With 7 bases removed from V and 4 bases from J, the gap between germline ends came to 19 bases. The CDR3 length is 15 residues. The germline gives CDR1 LGHNA, CDR2 YSLEER. The CDR3 loop reads CASTPRRQTTTEAFF. The CDR3, as DNA: TGCGCCAGCACCCCACGGAGACAGACAACCACTGAAGCTTTCTTT.

V usage is TRBV12-3 or TRBV12-4 and J usage is TRBJ2-3, with D hard to call. The CDR3 loop spans 14 amino acids. Trimming stripped 7 bases from V and 2 bases from J, with 13 bases between. CDR3 bases: TGTGCCAGCAATCAGTTGACCCCCACAGATACGCAGTATTTT. It encodes CASNQLTPTDTQYF.

V and J are TRBV7-9 and TRBJ2-3; D remains unclear. Germline loops: CDR1 SEHNR, CDR2 FQNEAQ (reference sequence). The germline V and J ends were trimmed by 1 base and 0 bases, with 14 bases remaining between them. The CDR3 is 17 amino acids. CDR3 protein: CASSLGAEPPSTDTQYF. The CDR3 nucleotides read TGTGCCAGCAGCTTAGGAGCTGAACCTCCTAGCACAGATACGCAGTATTTT.

This clonotype showed up just a few times. The V gene is TRBV4-2, the J gene TRBJ1-2, with D perhaps TRBD1 (6 bases). Germline values: CDR1 LGHNA, CDR2 YNFKEQ. This CDR3 is built from 13 residues. The germline V and J ends were trimmed by 6 bases and 8 bases, with 16 bases remaining between them. As DNA, the CDR3 is TGTGCCAGCAGTTTGGAGGAGGGGGGAGGCTACACCTTC. It specifies CASSLEEGGGYTF.

This clonotype was detected only a few times. CDR3 protein: CASTLGSINEQFF. In nucleotides, the CDR3 is TGTGCCAGCACCCTCGGGTCCATTAATGAGCAGTTCTTC. The chain has TRBV7-9 and TRBJ2-1, with D uncertain. Trimming cost V 7 bases and J 7 bases, with 14 bases left between them. Germline assignment: CDR1 SEHNR and CDR2 FQNEAQ (reference sequence). CDR3 size: 13 residues. The variable domain in full, completed from reference TRBV7-9 and TRBJ2-1, reads DTGVSQNPRHKITKRGQNVTFRCDPISEHNRLYWYRQTLGQGPEFLTYFQNEAQLEKSRLLSDRFSAERPKGSFSTLEIQRTEQGDSAMYLCASTLGSINEQFFGPGTRLTVL.

The chain has TRBV4-2 and TRBJ2-1; 14 nucleotides align to TRBD2. Near its end, the DNA agrees better with TRBJ2-7, so the J call may be wrong. Germline lookup yields CDR1 LGHNA and CDR2 YNFKEQ. The CDR3 has 15 amino acids. The CDR3 bases are TGTGCCAGCAGCCAAGGGACTAGCGGGGGGAATGAGCAGTACTTC. It is translated as CASSQGTSGGNEQYF.

This clonotype was observed a few times. The rearrangement joins TRBV20-1 to TRBJ1-2; D is uncertain. The length of the CDR3 is 17 residues. Germline CDR1 and CDR2: DFQATT and SNEGSKA (reference sequence). Trimming shortened V by 5 bases and J by 3 bases, and 25 bases separated the two germline ends. The CDR3 here is CSAGPIIELSGDYGYTF. CDR3 in DNA: TGCAGTGCTGGGCCGATCATCGAACTGAGCGGAGACTATGGCTACACCTTC.

This clonotype was counted only a few times. This chain links TRBV29-1 with TRBJ2-1; D possibly corresponds to TRBD1 (5 bases). Trimming took off 4 bases at V and 2 bases at J, with 15 bases between the two ends. Germline loops: CDR1 SQVTM, CDR2 ANQGSEA. This CDR3 has 15 residues. The CDR3 bases are TGCAGCGTTGGGGGCCAGGGTCCGGCCTACAATGAGCAGTTCTTC. Residues: CSVGGQGPAYNEQFF.

This chain joins TRBV3-1 and TRBJ2-4; a weak D match, TRBD1 (6 bases). The DNA end lines up better with TRBJ2-7; the J call may be wrong. Germline lookup yields CDR1 LGHDT and CDR2 YNNKEL (reference sequence). The CDR3 contains 17 residues. CDR3 loop: CASSQDWGPQGTYEQYF. The CDR3 DNA reads TGTGCCAGCAGCCAAGACTGGGGGCCCCAAGGGACCTACGAGCAGTACTTC.

The table lists this clonotype with a few counts. DNA for the CDR3: TGTGCCAGCAGCAAAGGGACAGGGGAGAACACTGAAGCTTTCTTT. Its translation is CASSKGTGENTEAFF. The V gene is TRBV12-3 or TRBV12-4, the J gene TRBJ1-1; TRBD1 matches 10 bases. The CDR3 loop spans 15 amino acids. V was clipped by 6 bases and J by 1 base; unmatched bases: 5.